These 21 T cell receptor beta chains originate from one sample sequenced in a study of shared clonotypes between healthy human individuals. Produced via immunoSEQ multiplex PCR; TCRdb's table is partial and in-frame only. The repertoire holds around 510,000 clones, with 70% to 80% as singletons. Sample: PBMCs. The receptors originated from a woman in her thirties or forties in good health. Some clones in this sample may be carry-over from other donors' samples.

The rearrangement uses TRBV5-1 and TRBJ2-2, with D uncertain. The CDR3 sequence is 14 residues long. V dropped 0 bases and J dropped 6 bases, with 9 bases sitting between them. In germline, CDR1 is SGHRS, CDR2 YFSETQ. CDR3: CASSLGIGPGELFF. CDR3 DNA sequence: TGCGCCAGCAGCTTGGGGATAGGGCCCGGGGAGCTGTTTTTT. Drawing the rest from reference TRBV5-1 and TRBJ2-2, the complete variable domain is KAGVTQTPRYLIKTRGQQVTLSCSPISGHRSVSWYQQTPGQGLQFLFEYFSETQRNKGNFPGRFSGRQFSNSRSEMNVSTLELGDSALYLCASSLGIGPGELFFGEGSRLTVL.

About this clone itself: This may arise from a read error, as a much more abundant clone is one base away. Additional DNA sequences in this sample encode the identical CDR3. The V and J genes are TRBV2 and TRBJ1-5, with D hard to call. With 6 bases removed from V and 0 bases from J, the gap between germline ends came to 6 bases. Germline V gives CDR1 SNHLY, CDR2 FYNNEI. This CDR3 region has 13 residues. The CDR3 bases are TGTGCCAGCAGAGGAGATAGCAATCAGCCCCAGCATTTT. Protein sequence: CASRGDSNQPQHF. Full variable domain (rest looked up from reference TRBV2 and TRBJ1-5): EPEVTQTPSHQVTQMGQEVILRCVPISNHLYFYWYRQILGQKVEFLVSFYNNEISEKSEIFDDQFSVERPDGSNFTLKIRSTKLEDSAMYFCASRGDSNQPQHFGDGTRLSIL.

The V gene is TRBV7-2, the J gene TRBJ2-7; 8 nucleotides agree with TRBD1. The CDR3 runs 12 residues. Germline trimming cut 5 bases from V and 10 bases from J; bases unmatched to any gene: 7. CDR1 is SGHTA and CDR2 is FQGNSA in the germline V gene. DNA for the CDR3: TGTGCCAGCAGCCCGGACAGGGCCCGCCAGTACTTC. The encoded protein is CASSPDRARQYF.

Turning to this clone: A read error is likely here: a far larger clone is one base away. The chain is built from TRBV4-2 and TRBJ2-7; D is unresolved. The CDR3 extends over 16 amino acids. Germline CDR1 is LGHNA and CDR2 is YNFKEQ. The CDR3 loop reads CASSQDRGAPSYGQYF. The CDR3 DNA is TGTGCCAGCAGCCAAGATCGAGGAGCGCCCTCCTACGGGCAGTACTTC.

CDR3 DNA: TGTGCCAGCAGCCAAGGGACAGGGGACACTGAAGCTTTCTTT. Its protein is CASSQGTGDTEAFF. The chain has TRBV4-2 and TRBJ1-1; TRBD1 agrees at 9 bases. CDR3 size: 14 residues. From germline, CDR1 is LGHNA and CDR2 YNFKEQ. The trim removed 1 base at V and 3 bases at J, leaving 0 bases unmatched.

This clone was observed a few times. The chain combines TRBV6-5 with TRBJ2-1; TRBD2 might be the D (7 bases). Trimming stripped 2 bases from V and 8 bases from J, with 13 bases between. The CDR3 extends over 14 amino acids. The germline V gene has CDR1 MNHEY and CDR2 SVGAGI. The CDR3 nucleotides read TGTGCCAGCAGTTACGGGGGCGGGAGCGATGAGCAGTTCTTC. It encodes CASSYGGGSDEQFF.

This chain connects TRBV4-3 to TRBJ2-3; TRBD2 matches 14 bases. From germline, CDR1 is LGHNA and CDR2 YSLEER. This CDR3 is 17 amino acids long. V shed 4 bases, J shed 3 bases, and the junction held 6 bases outside the gene matches. DNA of the CDR3: TGCGCCAGCAGCCCCGGACTAGCGGGAGGTGGGACAGATACGCAGTATTTT. Residues: CASSPGLAGGGTDTQYF.

This rearrangement joins TRBV5-1 to TRBJ2-7; 8 nucleotides match TRBD1. After removal of 4 bases from V and 4 bases from J, the junction contained 10 bases not matched to a gene. Per the germline V gene, CDR1 is SGHRS and CDR2 is YFSETQ. The CDR3 consists of 15 residues. The CDR3 here is CASSPLGQGGYEQYF. CDR3 sequence (DNA): TGCGCCAGCAGCCCTCTAGGACAGGGTGGGTACGAGCAGTACTTC.

The genes are TRBV30 and TRBJ1-1; D not certain. V shed 4 bases and J shed 2 bases, with 11 bases lying between them. This CDR3 has 13 residues. Looked up from germline, CDR1 is GTSNPN and CDR2 is SVGIG (reference sequence). The CDR3: CAWNRQRNTEAFF. CDR3 in DNA: TGTGCCTGGAACCGTCAGAGAAACACTGAAGCTTTCTTT.

The CDR3 DNA follows: TGTGCCAGCAGCGCTGGGACTAGGATTGATGAGCAGTTCTTC. This codes for CASSAGTRIDEQFF. The chain uses TRBV4-2 and TRBJ2-1, with 8 positions matching TRBD2. CDR3 length: 14 residues. Germline-derived CDR1 and CDR2 are LGHNA and YNFKEQ. The J segment lost 8 bases and the V segment lost 5 bases, leaving 8 bases of the junction unmatched.

The table lists this clone with a few counts. The sample contains more than one DNA sequence encoding this CDR3. V gene TRBV5-1 combines with J gene TRBJ2-5; tentative D call: TRBD2 (5 bases). Germline V CDR1 and CDR2: SGHRS, YFSETQ. The CDR3 loop spans 14 amino acids. The V gene lost 0 bases and the J gene lost 0 bases, with 6 bases spanning the gap. The DNA for the CDR3 is TGCGCCAGCAGCTTGGCCGGGGACCAAGAGACCCAGTACTTC. This gives the protein CASSLAGDQETQYF.

This clone occurred once. The chain links TRBV6-5 to TRBJ2-1; D is undetermined. Germline V CDR1 and CDR2: MNHEY, SVGAGI. CDR3 length: 12 amino acids. The V gene lost 6 bases and the J gene lost 7 bases, with 10 bases spanning the gap. For the CDR3, the DNA is TGTGCCAGCAGCGCCCGATGGAATGAGCAGTTCTTC. Its translation: CASSARWNEQFF.

In the case of this clone: A far larger clone lies a single base away; this is likely a read error. This chain uses TRBV19 with TRBJ2-5, with 11 positions matching TRBD1. The DNA end is a closer match to TRBJ2-7, so the J assignment may be wrong. From germline, CDR1 is LNHDA and CDR2 SQIVND (reference sequence). The CDR3 extends over 16 amino acids. This CDR3 reads CASNVTGTGGSYEQYF. The DNA for the CDR3 is TGTGCCAGTAATGTCACCGGGACAGGGGGTTCCTACGAGCAGTACTTC.

This clone has at least ten counts. In DNA form, the CDR3 reads TGTGCCAGCAGCCGAGGGACTCGAGACACCGGGGAGCTGTTTTTT. It specifies CASSRGTRDTGELFF. The chain employs TRBV5-4 and TRBJ2-2; perhaps TRBD2 as D (6 bases). This CDR3 has 15 residues. Trimming removed 4 bases from V and 3 bases from J, with 13 bases in between. Germline CDR1 SGHNT, CDR2 YYREEE (reference sequence).

The rearrangement links TRBV6-1 to TRBJ1-2, with a weak D call TRBD1 (5 bases). CDR3 length: 13 amino acids. V gave up 7 bases and J gave up 4 bases, with 13 bases separating them. Germline V gene lookup returns CDR1 MNHNS and CDR2 SASEGT. The CDR3 reads CASTPGISYGYTF. In DNA form, the CDR3 reads TGTGCCAGCACCCCAGGGATTTCCTATGGCTACACCTTC.

V usage is TRBV19 and J usage is TRBJ2-3; 8 bases line up with TRBD2. The CDR3 is 13 residues long. With 5 bases clipped from V and 6 bases from J, the junction kept 4 bases outside the gene matches. The germline CDR1 and CDR2 sequences are LNHDA and SQIVND (reference sequence). DNA for the CDR3: TGTGCCAGTAGTCTACCGGGAGGGGATACGCAGTATTTT. Its translation: CASSLPGGDTQYF.

The chain carries TRBV29-1 and TRBJ2-1; unclear D gene. Germline loops: CDR1 SQVTM, CDR2 ANQGSEA. The CDR3 is 11 amino acids. Trimming stripped 0 bases from V and 9 bases from J, with 6 bases between. CDR3 amino acids: CSVEDTAEQFF. The CDR3 region has the DNA TGCAGCGTTGAAGATACCGCTGAGCAGTTCTTC.

For the CDR3, the DNA is TGTGCCAGCAGCGCCGGGACAGGGGATGAAAAACTGTTTTTT. Protein: CASSAGTGDEKLFF. The chain couples TRBV5-4 to TRBJ1-4; 10 nucleotides align to TRBD1. CDR3 length equals 14 residues. CDR1 SGHNT and CDR2 YYREEE come from the germline V gene (reference sequence). Losses at the gene ends were 4 bases for V and 6 bases for J; bases not matched to a gene: 3.

Only a few counts were recorded for this clone. The chain uses TRBV9 and TRBJ2-1; 10 bases agree with TRBD1. The CDR3 spans 16 residues. Germline V CDR1 and CDR2: SGDLS, YYNGEE. Trimming cost V 0 bases and J 7 bases; bases outside gene matches: 7. As DNA, the CDR3 is TGTGCCAGCAGCGTAGGAGGGACAGGGGCGGGTAATGAGCAGTTCTTC. Translated, it gives CASSVGGTGAGNEQFF.

This chain uses TRBV25-1 with TRBJ2-7; possibly TRBD1 for D (7 bases). V was trimmed by 7 bases and J by 3 bases, leaving 16 bases between them. Per germline, CDR1 MGHDK and CDR2 SYGVNS. The CDR3 runs 14 residues. Here the CDR3 DNA reads TGTGCCAGCACTGCGGGGACAGCTTTCTACGAGCAGTACTTC. Translated, it gives CASTAGTAFYEQYF.

This sequence joins TRBV29-1 and TRBJ2-1; 12 positions agree with TRBD2. The CDR3 totals 16 residues. Germline V lookup: CDR1 SQVTM, CDR2 ANQGSEA. Losses at the gene ends were 7 bases for V and 10 bases for J; bases not matched to a gene: 17. CDR3 sequence reads: CSGEDTSGRRVGEQFF. CDR3 in DNA: TGCAGCGGGGAGGACACTAGCGGGAGGCGAGTGGGGGAGCAGTTCTTC.